This TCR beta chain was profiled in a study of T cell therapy after organ transplantation. At the level of the study: T cells were expanded 2 to 3 weeks with 30 CMV class I/II epitopes.

The CDR3 runs 13 residues. Germline-derived CDR1 and CDR2 are SGDLS and YYNGEE. The V and J ends lost 2 bases and 5 bases respectively, with 11 bases between them. Regarding the study as a whole: Reconstitution after therapy seemingly combined transferred and product-undetected endogenous clonotypes.

Here immunoSEQ multiplex PCR was the method, and the copy in TCRdb shows in-frame clones only, minus some. The profile shows about 6,000 clones, just under 75% of them singletons. Comments on this clone: The target antigen is unknown.

Time point indicated: 4-8 weeks after completion of therapy. The clonotype was recovered from a human patient who had received a solid organ transplant and had CMV disease. Some T cells may possibly be graft donor cells. This chain connects TRBV9 to TRBJ2-7, with a weak D call TRBD1 (5 bases). Sequencing was performed on CD8+ T cells from blood, taken after autologous CMV-specific T cell therapy. The CDR3 region is CASSVGWGDEQYF. The CDR3 nucleotides read TGTGCCAGCAGCGTCGGGTGGGGCGACGAGCAGTACTTC.